These 8 T cell receptor beta chains originate from one sample sequenced in a study of T cell clonality in common variable immunodeficiency. These receptors' antigens are unknown. Study results and limitations: Reportedly, TCR beta sequences from common variable immunodeficiency showed fewer deletions and N-nucleotide insertions.

This table comes from immunoSEQ multiplex PCR, and its TCRdb copy is limited to in-frame clones, with some not included. Listed for the sample are about 23,000 clones, none seen a single time. Sequenced: peripheral blood mononuclear cells. These TCRs come from a human donor with common variable immunodeficiency.

The sample holds many counts of this clone. The read falls 3 residues short of the CDR3 end, and the missing part is taken from the germline J gene. The chain carries TRBV28 and TRBJ1-5; 8 bases align to TRBD1. Germline V gene data show CDR1 as MDHEN and CDR2 as SYDVKM. This CDR3 has 15 residues. Unmatched junction bases numbered 5, after V lost 5 bases and J lost 2 bases. The CDR3 bases that were read are TGTGCCAGCAGTCGCCCGACAGGGGGCAATCAGCCC. Protein product: CASSRPTGGNQP. In full, the CDR3 reads CASSRPTGGNQPQHF.

This clone showed up just a few times. Coverage ceases 3 residues before the CDR3 finishes, and the germline J gene fills in the end. The rearrangement links TRBV19 to TRBJ1-5; 9 positions match TRBD1. The CDR3 is made up of 16 amino acids. CDR1 and CDR2 from the germline V gene are LNHDA and SQIVND (reference sequence). V lost 4 bases and J lost 7; bases outside the gene matches: 11. The part of the CDR3 DNA that was read is TGTGCCAGTAGTACACCGGGACAGGGATATTTGCAGCCC. This gives the protein CASSTPGQGYLQP. The CDR3 in full is CASSTPGQGYLQPQHF.

This clone was found many times. The read ends 3 residues before the CDR3 terminus; that terminus is restored from the germline J gene. J is TRBJ2-7 and V is TRBV18, with 9 bases aligning to TRBD1. This CDR3 has 14 residues. V gave up 5 bases and J gave up 5 bases; unmatched junction bases: 7. CDR1 is KGHSH and CDR2 is LQKENI in the germline V gene. The covered CDR3 bases are TGTGCCAGCTCAGCAGACAGGGGGAAGAACGAG. It codes for CASSADRGKNE. The whole CDR3 reads CASSADRGKNEQYF.

There are many counts of this clone. The observed sequence ends 3 residues before the CDR3 terminus, with the missing tail filled in from the germline J gene. The chain couples TRBV18 to TRBJ2-1; D not certain. The length of the CDR3 is 15 residues. The V end was cut by 3 bases, the J end by 5 bases, with 14 bases between. CDR1 and CDR2 (germline): KGHSH, LQKENI. CDR3 bases read: TGTGCCAGCTCACCGGCAAATCCAAGAAACAATGAG. Protein product: CASSPANPRNNE. The whole CDR3 reads CASSPANPRNNEQFF. Full variable domain (outside the CDR3, taken from reference TRBV18 and TRBJ2-1): NAGVMQNPRHLVRRRGQEARLRCSPMKGHSHVYWYRQLPEEGLKFMVYLQKENIIDESGMPKERFSAEFPKEGPSILRIQQVVRGDSAAYFCASSPANPRNNEQFFGPGTRLTVL.

This clone was detected ten times or more. CDR3 sequence reads: CASSLAGGGETQYF. CDR3 bases read: TGTGCCAGCAGCTTGGCAGGGGGAGGAGAGACC. The chain employs TRBV5-4 and TRBJ2-5; a weak D match, TRBD1 (7 bases). The read falls 3 residues short of the CDR3 end, and the missing part is taken from the germline J gene. This CDR3 is built from 14 residues. V gave up 0 bases and J gave up 4 bases, with 10 bases separating them. Germline V gene data show CDR1 as SGHNT and CDR2 as YYREEE (reference sequence). The full variable domain, with the rest looked up from reference TRBV5-4 and TRBJ2-5, is ETGVTQSPTHLIKTRGQQVTLRCSSQSGHNTVSWYQQALGQGPQFIFQYYREEENGRGNFPPRFSGLQFPNYSSELNVNALELDDSALYLCASSLAGGGETQYFGPGTRLLVL.

A note on this clone: The read comes to an end 3 residues before the CDR3 does, leaving the germline J gene to fill in the end. The chain recombines TRBV6-1 with TRBJ1-2, with D perhaps TRBD1 (6 bases). The ends were cut back, 0 bases at V and 1 base at J, with 9 bases in the middle. The CDR3 totals 15 residues. Looked up from germline, CDR1 is MNHNS and CDR2 is SASEGT. The CDR3 protein is CASSEAGHYNYGYTF. CDR3 bases read: TGTGCCAGCAGTGAAGCGGGACATTATAACTATGGC.

This clone came up a few times. The read ends 3 residues shy of where the CDR3 ends; the end is completed using the germline J gene. The rearrangement uses TRBV6-2 or TRBV6-3 and TRBJ1-6; D might be TRBD1 (6 bases). Trimming took off 0 bases at V and 0 bases at J, with 9 bases between the two ends. Germline CDR1 MNHEY, CDR2 SVGEGT. The CDR3 spans 17 residues. CDR3: CASSYSQGSSYNSPLHF. The CDR3 bases that were read are TGTGCCAGCAGTTACTCGCAGGGGAGCTCCTATAATTCACCC.

This clone was observed a handful of times. Read coverage stops 3 residues before the CDR3 terminus; the germline J gene supplies the remainder. The J gene is TRBJ2-5, the V gene TRBV19; 10 nucleotides align to TRBD1. CDR1 LNHDA and CDR2 SQIVND come from the germline V gene (reference sequence). The CDR3 is 15 amino acids. V lost 7 bases and J lost 5; bases outside the gene matches: 10. CDR3 protein: CASKWGQGMFETQYF. The sequenced part of the CDR3 DNA is TGTGCCAGTAAATGGGGACAGGGGATGTTTGAGACC.